The entry below describes one T cell receptor beta chain. Time point indicated: peripheral blood 6 weeks after treatment start. The entry originates in a study of PD-L1 blockade in urothelial cancer. Across the whole study: In terms of prior chemotherapy, patients had received 0 to 3 regimens.

Using immunoSEQ multiplex PCR, the repertoire was profiled, and TCRdb retains in-frame clones only, with some absent. The sample shows 120,000 or so clones, roughly 86% of them seen only once. Germline V lookup: CDR1 MNHNS, CDR2 SASEGT. V dropped 9 bases and J dropped 7 bases, with 9 bases sitting between them. The CDR3 loop spans 11 amino acids. The specimen was PBMCs, collected around atezolizumab (anti-PD-L1) treatment. The receptor's source is a man over 45 with urothelial cancer. The chain employs TRBV6-1 and TRBJ2-2; D not resolved. This CDR3 is CASSPHGELFF. CDR3 in DNA: TGTGCCAGTAGCCCCCACGGGGAGCTGTTTTTT.